The 31 T cell receptor beta chains reported below all come from one sample, sequenced in a study of metastatic and nonmetastatic thyroid tumors. All patients were untreated before thyroid surgery. With MiXCR, TCRdb reprocessed the PCR reads. Among over 25,000 clones listed, around 15% were seen once. The sequenced material came from blood. Every receptor here comes from a male donor with papillary thyroid cancer or a benign thyroid nodule (not recorded which). Some clones in this sample may be carry-over from other donors' samples.

In its sample, this clone was seen a few times. One base away lies a much larger clone, so this may be a sequencing read error. The chain links TRBV6-5 to TRBJ2-7; D is unclear. Germline lookup yields CDR1 MNHEY and CDR2 SVGAGI. The CDR3 runs to 10 residues. As DNA, the CDR3 is TGTGCCAGTAATATCTACGAGCGGTACTTC. It codes for CASNIYERYF.

This clone was counted at least ten times. V and J are TRBV2 and TRBJ2-6, with D perhaps TRBD2 (6 bases). Per germline, CDR1 SNHLY and CDR2 FYNNEI. CDR3 length: 14 amino acids. V was clipped by 10 bases and J by 0 bases, with 10 bases between them. Here the CDR3 DNA reads TGTGCCACGGGGGAGAGCTCTGGGGCCAACGTCCTGACTTTC. Encoded protein: CATGESSGANVLTF.

This clone was seen at least ten times. The chain is built from TRBV28 and TRBJ2-1; D is possibly TRBD1 (5 bases). CDR3 length equals 15 residues. V lost 3 bases and J lost 6, with 15 bases in between. Germline V CDR1 and CDR2: MDHEN, SYDVKM. The CDR3 loop reads CASSFILNGANEQFF. The CDR3 region has the DNA TGTGCCAGCAGTTTCATCCTAAATGGGGCCAATGAGCAGTTCTTC.

There are a few counts of this clone. At one of its ends the junction is not consistent with the germline gene, which may arise from a read error. The V call is TRBV6-1, the J call TRBJ1-2, with D unresolved. This CDR3 is built from 11 residues. Germline loops: CDR1 MNHNS, CDR2 SASEGT. The CDR3 here is CASSETGGYTF. DNA of the CDR3: TGTGCCAGCAGTGAGACCGGAGGCTACACATTC.

In this sample, this clone turned up many times. The DNA of the CDR3 is TGTGCCAGCAGGGGGACAACCAACTATGGCTACACCTTC. It encodes CASRGTTNYGYTF. This chain uses TRBV2 with TRBJ1-2, with D perhaps matching TRBD1 (6 bases). Trimming removed 6 bases from V and 2 bases from J, with 10 bases in between. The CDR3 totals 13 residues. Germline-derived CDR1 and CDR2 are SNHLY and FYNNEI.

The rearrangement joins TRBV7-2 to TRBJ1-2, with TRBD1 as a possible D gene (5 bases). Germline values: CDR1 SGHTA, CDR2 FQGNSA. V lost 3 bases to trimming and J lost 7 bases, with 27 bases between them. The CDR3 totals 18 residues. The CDR3 DNA reads as TGTGCCAGCAGCTTTAGCTTCGGGCGGCAGGGAGAATTTCGTGGCTACACCTTC. Its translation is CASSFSFGRQGEFRGYTF.

This clone was counted once. The chain has TRBV20-1 and TRBJ2-1; 10 bases agree with TRBD2. Trimming removed 8 bases from V and 13 bases from J; junction bases left unmatched: 11. CDR1 and CDR2 (germline): DFQATT, SNEGSKA (reference sequence). The CDR3 spans 12 residues. The CDR3 sequence: CSSTGTSVGQFF. The CDR3 nucleotides are TGCAGTTCTACCGGGACTAGCGTAGGCCAGTTCTTC.

This clone was detected many times. The rearrangement links TRBV7-7 to TRBJ2-5; the match to TRBD2 covers 12 bases. The V gene end was trimmed by 2 bases and the J gene end by 2 bases; junction bases not matched to a gene: 0. The CDR3 runs to 15 residues. The germline CDR1 and CDR2 sequences are SSHAT and FNYEAQ (reference sequence). CDR3 coding DNA: TGTGCCAGCAGCTTACTAGCGGGGGGGCAAGAGACCCAGTACTTC. Translated, it gives CASSLLAGGQETQYF.

The genes are TRBV20-1 and TRBJ2-5, with 10 bases lining up with TRBD2. The CDR3 sequence is 16 residues long. The V gene end was trimmed by 0 bases and the J gene end by 5 bases; junction bases not matched to a gene: 9. Germline values: CDR1 DFQATT, CDR2 SNEGSKA (reference sequence). The CDR3 coding sequence is TGCAGTGCTAGAGATCCCCTAGCGGGGGAATATGAGACCCAGTACTTC. Translated: CSARDPLAGEYETQYF.

Notes on this clone: Just one base apart from a much larger clone, this may be a read error. The V and J genes are TRBV29-1 and TRBJ2-5, with D tentatively TRBD1 or TRBD2 (6 bases each). CDR3 length: 14 amino acids. Germline V gene sequence: CDR1 SQVTM, CDR2 ANQGSEA. V was cut by 6 bases and J by 4 bases, with 18 bases left in between. The CDR3 loop is CSVGGGVGIETQYF. CDR3 nucleotides: TGCAGCGTGGGGGGCGGGGTGGGGATAGAGACCCAGTACTTC.

This clone was counted ten times or more. V is TRBV30 and J is TRBJ2-3, with D possibly matching TRBD2 (5 bases). This CDR3 is built from 12 residues. V shed 3 bases and J shed 11 bases, with 15 bases lying between them. The germline CDR1 and CDR2 sequences are GTSNPN and SVGIG (reference sequence). CDR3 sequence: CAWSDPGVGQYF. CDR3 sequence (DNA): TGTGCCTGGAGCGACCCCGGGGTAGGGCAGTATTTT.

As concerns this clone: The conserved phenylalanine or tryptophan normally closing the CDR3 is absent here, so this likely arose from a read error. The gene calls are TRBV30 and TRBJ2-7; D unresolved. This CDR3 has 12 residues. The germline V gene has CDR1 GTSNPN and CDR2 SVGIG (reference sequence). DNA for the CDR3: TGTGCCTGGGCTCCAATGGCGTACGACCAGTACCTC. This codes for CAWAPMAYDQYL.

V is TRBV5-1 and J is TRBJ1-6, with D unresolved. Germline V gene data show CDR1 as SGHRS and CDR2 as YFSETQ. V was pared by 4 bases and J by 9 bases, with 23 bases between. This CDR3 is 17 amino acids long. The CDR3: CASSPAAIIHGGSPLHF. The CDR3 nucleotides read TGCGCCAGCAGCCCGGCGGCCATCATTCACGGTGGTTCACCCCTCCACTTT.

Remarks on this clone: One end of the junction fails to match germline, which may point to a read error. V usage is TRBV30 and J usage is TRBJ1-3, with D hard to call. This CDR3 is 16 amino acids long. Germline V CDR1 and CDR2: GTSNPN, SVGIG (reference sequence). The CDR3 region has the DNA TGTACCTGGAGTGTAAGTGCCCGAGCCTCTGGAAGCACCATATATTTT. It encodes CTWSVSARASGSTIYF.

This clone was found many times. The chain employs TRBV3-1 and TRBJ2-4; D call uncertain. The CDR3 covers 17 residues. The germline V gene has CDR1 LGHDT and CDR2 YNNKEL (reference sequence). The V gene lost 0 bases and the J gene lost 2 bases, with 14 bases spanning the gap. The CDR3 coding sequence is TGTGCCAGCAGCCAAGATGCGGTTCGGTGGACCAAAAACATTCAGTACTTC. Its protein is CASSQDAVRWTKNIQYF.

This clone was seen a few times. Given a much more abundant clone one base away, this may be a read error. Other nucleotide sequences from this sample produce the same CDR3. V and J are TRBV18 and TRBJ2-5; 7 nucleotides align to TRBD2. Germline assignment: CDR1 KGHSH and CDR2 LQKENI. The length of the CDR3 is 15 residues. After removal of 0 bases from V and 4 bases from J, the junction contained 5 bases not matched to a gene. In DNA form, the CDR3 reads TGTGCCAGCTCACCACCAGGCGGGGGAGGAGAGACCCAGTACTTC. Translation gives CASSPPGGGGETQYF.

This clone appeared a few times. A much larger clone is a single base away; this may be a read error. This chain connects TRBV5-1 to TRBJ1-4; D might be TRBD1 (6 bases). This CDR3 contains 13 residues. CDR1 is SGHRS, CDR2 YFSETQ, per germline. This CDR3 is CASSPGANEKPFF. CDR3 DNA sequence: TGCGCCAGCAGCCCGGGGGCTAATGAAAAACCGTTTTTT.

The chain couples TRBV7-2 to TRBJ2-2, with 10 positions matching TRBD2. This CDR3 has 13 amino acids. V trimming: 4 bases; J trimming: 7 bases; junction bases outside the gene matches: 0. Germline V gene data show CDR1 as SGHTA and CDR2 as FQGNSA. The CDR3 sequence: CASSWTSGGELFF. CDR3 coding DNA: TGTGCCAGCAGCTGGACTAGCGGCGGGGAGCTGTTTTTT.

This clone is judged medium-sized. CDR3 region: CASSETEGESYEQYF. CDR3 DNA: TGTGCCAGCAGTGAAACGGAGGGGGAGTCCTACGAGCAGTACTTC. The rearrangement uses TRBV6-1 and TRBJ2-7; the D gene could be TRBD1 or TRBD2 (6 bases each). Trimming took 2 bases from V and 1 from J, leaving 12 bases between them. This CDR3 contains 15 residues. CDR1 and CDR2 (germline): MNHNS, SASEGT.

This clone was counted many times. The rearrangement links TRBV10-3 to TRBJ2-7; the D gene is possibly TRBD1 (6 bases). With 11 bases removed from V and 4 bases from J, the gap between germline ends came to 18 bases. The CDR3 has 13 amino acids. Germline V gene sequence: CDR1 ENHRY, CDR2 SYGVKD. CDR3 loop: CAVGDKQGYEQYF. The CDR3 DNA follows: TGTGCCGTCGGGGACAAACAGGGTTACGAGCAGTACTTC.

This clone was observed at least ten times. This sequence joins TRBV6-1 and TRBJ1-1, with 10 bases aligning to TRBD1. After removal of 5 bases from V and 5 bases from J, the junction contained 8 bases not matched to a gene. Germline loops: CDR1 MNHNS, CDR2 SASEGT. The CDR3 has 15 residues. CDR3 in amino acids: CASSPLDRGRTEAFF. The DNA for the CDR3 is TGTGCCAGCAGTCCTCTGGACAGGGGGAGGACTGAAGCTTTCTTT.

The rearrangement joins TRBV6-1 to TRBJ1-5; no clear D gene. The CDR3 is 14 amino acids. CDR1 MNHNS and CDR2 SASEGT come from the germline V gene. V lost 1 base and J 6 bases, leaving 10 bases between the germline ends. The CDR3: CASSEGPGFQPQHF. CDR3 sequence (DNA): TGTGCCAGCAGTGAAGGGCCGGGGTTTCAGCCCCAGCATTTT.

This clone appeared many times. The V and J genes are TRBV7-9 and TRBJ2-5, with 8 bases matching TRBD1. The CDR3 length is 21 residues. Per germline, CDR1 SEHNR and CDR2 FQNEAQ (reference sequence). The trim removed 5 bases at V and 2 bases at J, leaving 25 bases unmatched. The CDR3 bases are TGTGCCAGCAGCGCACTAATTATCGGACAGGGAGTTGGGGCTAGGCAAGAGACCCAGTACTTC. Translated, it gives CASSALIIGQGVGARQETQYF.

V and J are TRBV20-1 and TRBJ2-1; 12 positions agree with TRBD2. The length of the CDR3 is 15 residues. Germline-derived CDR1 and CDR2 are DFQATT and SNEGSKA (reference sequence). V gave up 0 bases and J gave up 7 bases; unmatched junction bases: 4. In DNA, the CDR3 is TGCAGTGCTAGAGATCCCACTAGCGGGGGGAATGAGCAGTTCTTC. Its translation: CSARDPTSGGNEQFF.

The table lists this clone with many counts. The V call is TRBV27, the J call TRBJ1-2; D gene uncertain. The CDR3 sequence is 16 residues long. The germline gives CDR1 MNHEY, CDR2 SMNVEV (reference sequence). Trimming stripped 1 base from V and 1 base from J, with 13 bases between. The CDR3 bases are TGTGCCAGCAGTTTATTGAGGGCAGAGAGTAACTATGGCTACACCTTC. Residues: CASSLLRAESNYGYTF.

Many counts were recorded for this clone. CDR3 residues: CASSVAEPGELFF. Written as DNA, the CDR3 is TGTGCCAGCAGCGTCGCTGAGCCCGGGGAGCTGTTTTTT. This sequence joins TRBV9 and TRBJ2-2; D is unclear. The V end lost 2 bases, the J end lost 6 bases, and 8 bases lay between the germline ends. CDR1 and CDR2 (germline): SGDLS, YYNGEE. The CDR3 is 13 amino acids. The full variable domain, in which reference TRBV9 and TRBJ2-2 provide the parts outside the CDR3, is DSGVTQTPKHLITATGQRVTLRCSPRSGDLSVYWYQQSLDQGLQFLIQYYNGEERAKGNILERFSAQQFPDLHSELNLSSLELGDSALYFCASSVAEPGELFFGEGSRLTVL.

This clone has ten or more counts. CDR3 sequence: CASSQTGLYGTEAFF. The CDR3 bases are TGTGCCAGCAGCCAAACCGGGCTTTATGGCACTGAAGCTTTCTTT. V gene TRBV14 combines with J gene TRBJ1-1; no reliable D call. V shed 2 bases and J shed 4 bases, with 14 bases lying between them. The CDR3 covers 15 residues. Per germline, CDR1 SGHDN and CDR2 FVKESK.

This clone was found many times. The rearrangement uses TRBV3-1 and TRBJ1-3, with a tentative D call TRBD1 (5 bases). V was pared by 3 bases and J by 3 bases, with 9 bases between. This CDR3 is 14 amino acids long. Germline CDR1 reads LGHDT; CDR2 reads YNNKEL (reference sequence). DNA for the CDR3: TGTGCCAGCAGCCAGGGGACGCTTGGAAACACCATATATTTT. This gives the protein CASSQGTLGNTIYF.

This clone was seen at least ten times. The chain employs TRBV25-1 and TRBJ1-2; 7 positions agree with TRBD1. The CDR3 has 12 amino acids. The germline V gene encodes CDR1 MGHDK and CDR2 SYGVNS. V lost 10 bases, J lost 4 bases, and 6 bases stayed unmatched. The CDR3 sequence: CATAGTVYGYTF. The CDR3 bases are TGTGCCACCGCCGGGACAGTCTATGGCTACACCTTC.

About this clone: This clone may be a read error of a much larger clone one base away. This rearrangement joins TRBV4-1 to TRBJ1-1, with TRBD1 matching 7 bases. Germline V gives CDR1 MGHRA, CDR2 YSYEKL. The CDR3 spans 15 residues. DNA of the CDR3: TGCGCCAGCAGCCAAGATACAGGGGCTAGGACTGAAGCTTTCTTC. Translating it yields CASSQDTGARTEAFF.

This clone was counted a few times. The chain is built from TRBV6-1 and TRBJ1-6; TRBD1 agrees at 7 bases. The CDR3 sequence is 16 residues long. J was trimmed by 7 bases and V by 6 bases; bases with no gene match: 12. Germline CDR1 reads MNHNS; CDR2 reads SASEGT. For the CDR3, the DNA is TGTGCCAGCAGCGAGGGGGCCCTGGGGTGGAATTCACCCCTCCACTTT. This sequence encodes CASSEGALGWNSPLHF.